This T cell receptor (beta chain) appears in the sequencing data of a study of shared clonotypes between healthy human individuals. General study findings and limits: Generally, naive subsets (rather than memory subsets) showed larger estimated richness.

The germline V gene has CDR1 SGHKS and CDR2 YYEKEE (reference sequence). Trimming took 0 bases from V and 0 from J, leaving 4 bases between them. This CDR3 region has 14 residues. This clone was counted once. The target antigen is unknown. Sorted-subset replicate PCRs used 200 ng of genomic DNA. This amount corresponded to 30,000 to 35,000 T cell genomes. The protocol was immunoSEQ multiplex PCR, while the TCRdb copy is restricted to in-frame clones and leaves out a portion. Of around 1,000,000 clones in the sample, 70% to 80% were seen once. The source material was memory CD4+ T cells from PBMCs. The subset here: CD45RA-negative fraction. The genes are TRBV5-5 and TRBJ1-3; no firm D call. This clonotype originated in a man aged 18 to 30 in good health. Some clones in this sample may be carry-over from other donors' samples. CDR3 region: CASSLDGSGNTIYF. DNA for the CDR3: TGTGCCAGCAGCTTGGACGGCTCTGGAAACACCATATATTTT.